The present entry profiles one T cell receptor (beta chain) with its context. This entry belongs to a study of blood T cell repertoires in COVID-19. Study details: From the United States, Italy and Spain came samples of acute and convalescent COVID-19. PBMCs, B-cell-depleted T cells, or T cells provided the cDNA or gDNA that made up the material.

The CDR3 sequence is 14 residues long. V was pared by 4 bases and J by 7 bases, with 16 bases between. Germline V gene data show CDR1 as ENHRY and CDR2 as SYGVKD. The method was immunoSEQ multiplex PCR; TCRdb's version includes in-frame clones alone and lacks a portion of them. This table has roughly 130,000 clones, approximately 84% appearing once. The TCR comes from a man in his 70s with acute or convalescent COVID-19. Sequencing input: peripheral blood. The chain recombines TRBV10-3 with TRBJ1-2; no clear D gene. CDR3 sequence (DNA): TGTGCCATCAGTGCGGGGTCGGGCAGCGGTGGCTACACCTTC. Translating it yields CAISAGSGSGGYTF.